This paragraph reports one T cell receptor (beta chain). The data originate from a study of blood T cell repertoires in COVID-19. Study-wide context: PBMCs, B-cell-depleted T cells, or T cells were the source of the cDNA or gDNA that made up the material.

The protocol was immunoSEQ multiplex PCR, while the TCRdb copy is restricted to in-frame clones and leaves out a portion. The sample yields around 70,000 clones, roughly nine tenths seen once. The CDR3 consists of 15 residues. The V end lost 2 bases, the J end lost 0 bases, and 9 bases lay between the germline ends. Germline-derived CDR1 and CDR2 are SGDLS and YYNGEE. The chain carries TRBV9 and TRBJ2-1; the D is unclear. This TCR derives from a man older than 75 with acute or convalescent COVID-19. The specimen sequenced was peripheral blood. CDR3 residues: CASSVELNSYNEQFF. CDR3 DNA sequence: TGTGCCAGCAGCGTGGAGCTCAACTCCTACAATGAGCAGTTCTTC.